One sample yielded the 10 T cell receptor beta chains listed below, sequenced in a study of blood T cell repertoires in COVID-19. TCRdb keeps only in-frame clones here, not all; method: immunoSEQ multiplex PCR. This table holds fewer than 200,000 clones, around 93% found once. Sequencing was carried out using peripheral blood. The receptors were gathered from a man aged 25 to 45 with COVID-19, enrolled during active disease.

The J gene is TRBJ1-2, the V gene TRBV7-2, with TRBD1 matching 10 bases. CDR1 and CDR2 (germline): SGHTA, FQGNSA. This CDR3 contains 16 residues. Trimming took 5 bases from V and 1 from J; bases not matched to a gene: 7. The CDR3 reads CASSPDGTGVNYGYTF. CDR3 DNA: TGTGCCAGCAGCCCCGATGGGACAGGGGTTAACTATGGCTACACCTTC.

V and J are TRBV6-5 and TRBJ1-1, with D hard to call. CDR3 size: 13 residues. Germline lookup yields CDR1 MNHEY and CDR2 SVGAGI. Trimming shortened V by 7 bases and J by 1 base, and 10 bases separated the two germline ends. The CDR3 bases are TGTGCCAGCACAGTCCAGAAGAACACTGAAGCTTTCTTT. It is translated as CASTVQKNTEAFF.

This clone was seen only once. The chain links TRBV28 to TRBJ1-2; maybe TRBD1 (6 bases). The CDR3 contains 14 residues. Trimming shortened V by 6 bases and J by 2 bases, and 13 bases separated the two germline ends. Looked up from germline, CDR1 is MDHEN and CDR2 is SYDVKM. The CDR3 here is CASRVGAGNYGYTF. CDR3 sequence (DNA): TGTGCCAGCAGAGTGGGGGCAGGCAACTATGGCTACACCTTC.

The chain recombines TRBV12-3 or TRBV12-4 with TRBJ2-2; 9 nucleotides agree with TRBD1. CDR3 length: 13 residues. V was clipped by 7 bases and J by 6 bases; unmatched bases: 3. DNA of the CDR3: TGTGCCAGCATCCGGGACAGGGCCGGGGAGCTGTTTTTT. This codes for CASIRDRAGELFF.

The chain links TRBV6-5 to TRBJ2-7, with D maybe TRBD2 (5 bases). Per the germline V gene, CDR1 is MNHEY and CDR2 is SVGAGI. Trimming shortened V by 6 bases and J by 2 bases, and 17 bases separated the two germline ends. The CDR3 is 15 amino acids. The CDR3 spells CASSSGIASTYEQYF. In DNA form, the CDR3 reads TGTGCCAGCAGCTCCGGAATAGCGTCTACCTACGAGCAGTACTTC.

The V gene is TRBV5-1, the J gene TRBJ1-2; no clear D gene. The length of the CDR3 is 13 residues. Germline V lookup: CDR1 SGHRS, CDR2 YFSETQ. V shed 3 bases and J shed 8 bases, with 14 bases lying between them. CDR3 loop: CASSWQSDGGYTF. The CDR3 region has the DNA TGCGCCAGCAGCTGGCAGAGCGACGGGGGCTACACCTTC.

This clone occurred once. The CDR3 sequence is CASSRDRDEQFF. CDR3 sequence (DNA): TGTGCCAGCAGCAGGGACAGGGATGAGCAGTTCTTC. The chain links TRBV12-3 or TRBV12-4 to TRBJ2-1; 9 bases match TRBD1. The CDR3 spans 12 residues. The V gene end was trimmed by 6 bases and the J gene end by 8 bases; junction bases not matched to a gene: 2.

V gene TRBV6-6 combines with J gene TRBJ2-7, with TRBD2 matching over 10 bases. V gave up 2 bases and J gave up 3 bases; unmatched junction bases: 1. The CDR3 covers 14 residues. Germline CDR1 reads MNHNY; CDR2 reads SVGAGI (reference sequence). The chain's CDR3 is CASSYPSGGYEQYF. CDR3 DNA sequence: TGTGCCAGCAGTTACCCTAGCGGGGGCTACGAGCAGTACTTC.

This rearrangement joins TRBV6-5 to TRBJ2-2; 8 bases are a match to TRBD2. CDR1 MNHEY and CDR2 SVGAGI come from the germline V gene. This CDR3 is 15 amino acids long. The V gene end was trimmed by 5 bases and the J gene end by 4 bases; junction bases not matched to a gene: 6. For the CDR3, the DNA is TGTGCCAGCAGTCAACCTAGCGGGTTCACCGGGGAGCTGTTTTTT. Its translation is CASSQPSGFTGELFF.

This clone was found many times. This chain uses TRBV18 with TRBJ2-1; 9 bases are shared with TRBD1. This CDR3 comprises 15 residues. The V and J ends lost 3 bases and 8 bases, in that order; junction bases with no gene match: 8. Germline loops: CDR1 KGHSH, CDR2 LQKENI. CDR3 in amino acids: CASSPAGQGGHEQFF. The CDR3 nucleotides are TGTGCCAGCTCACCGGCGGGACAGGGTGGGCATGAGCAGTTCTTC.